This entry is about one TCR beta chain. Generated by immunoSEQ multiplex PCR, the TCRdb table keeps only in-frame clones and is missing some. There are some 270,000 clones in the sample; approximately 88% occur only once, and about 3.4% lies in the top ten. The data derive from a study of blood T cell repertoires in COVID-19. V lost 0 bases and J lost 5, with 6 bases in between. This CDR3 contains 13 residues. Germline-derived CDR1 and CDR2 are SGHDT and YYEEEE. This clonotype was obtained from a middle-aged woman who had been exposed to COVID-19. The V and J genes are TRBV5-6 and TRBJ2-1, with D hard to call. Sample: PBMCs or T cells enriched from blood (not recorded which). The CDR3 bases are TGTGCCAGCAGCTTGGTGTCTGACAATGAGCAGTTCTTC. It translates to CASSLVSDNEQFF.